These T cell receptor beta chains were read from a single sample in a study of CD8 T cells in ankylosing spondylitis. TCRdb used MiXCR to reprocess the 5' RACE reads, holding one entry per CDR3 protein. Found here are 150,000 to 200,000 distinct CDR3 sequences, 10% to 15% of them singletons; the top ten hold approximately 11%. Sequencing input: blood, either unsorted or a sorted T cell fraction (not recorded which). The receptors come from a female donor with ankylosing spondylitis or in good health (not recorded which). Both conserved end residues are part of each CDR3. Each record gives: V gene, clone size, D gene, J gene, CDR3 DNA, CDR3 protein. D genes are given only for firm matches. Clone sizes are given selectively: once, few, many, or a class where the clone is expanded.

v_gene: TRBV19
abundance: NA
d_gene: NA
j_gene: TRBJ2-7
CDR3nt: TGTGCCAGTAGTATTACTAGGGCAGCCCCCTCCTACGAGCAGTACTTC
CDR3aa: CASSITRAAPSYEQYF

v_gene: TRBV11-3
abundance: few
d_gene: NA
j_gene: TRBJ2-7
CDR3nt: TGTGCCAGCAGCTTAGTCGGGAGCGAGGAGCAGTACTTC
CDR3aa: CASSLVGSEEQYF

v_gene: TRBV20-1
abundance: many
d_gene: NA
j_gene: TRBJ1-4
CDR3nt: TGCAGTGCTAGAGTACCAGAGGGGCCGAATGAAAAACTGTTTTTT
CDR3aa: CSARVPEGPNEKLFF

v_gene: TRBV25-1
abundance: NA
d_gene: NA
j_gene: TRBJ1-3
CDR3nt: TGTGCCAGCAGTGAATCCCAGGCACTGGGAAACACCATATATTTT
CDR3aa: CASSESQALGNTIYF

v_gene: TRBV12-3/TRBV12-4
abundance: few
d_gene: TRBD2
j_gene: TRBJ2-6
CDR3nt: TGTGCCAGCAGCTGGCCAGCGGGAGCTACTGGGGCCAACGTCCTGACTTTC
CDR3aa: CASSWPAGATGANVLTF

v_gene: TRBV12-3/TRBV12-4
abundance: many
d_gene: NA
j_gene: TRBJ2-1
CDR3nt: TGTGCCAGCAGTTTCTGGCCTAACAATGAGCAGTTCTTC
CDR3aa: CASSFWPNNEQFF

v_gene: TRBV20-1
abundance: many
d_gene: NA
j_gene: TRBJ2-3
CDR3nt: TGCAGTGCTCCCTCTTCTGCAGGAGGCGTCCTTTTGGATACGCAGTATTTT
CDR3aa: CSAPSSAGGVLLDTQYF

v_gene: TRBV18
abundance: NA
d_gene: TRBD1
j_gene: TRBJ1-5
CDR3nt: TGTGCCAGCTCACTAGGGACAGCGAATCAGCCCCAGCATTTT
CDR3aa: CASSLGTANQPQHF

v_gene: TRBV6-5
abundance: many
d_gene: NA
j_gene: TRBJ2-1
CDR3nt: TGTGCCAGCAGTTACCCCCCCAGGGGCTCCTACAATGAGCAGTTCTTC
CDR3aa: CASSYPPRGSYNEQFF

v_gene: TRBV29-1
abundance: many
d_gene: NA
j_gene: TRBJ1-2
CDR3nt: TGCAGCACCCGTCCCATATATGGCTACACCTTC
CDR3aa: CSTRPIYGYTF

v_gene: TRBV29-1
abundance: many
d_gene: NA
j_gene: TRBJ2-7
CDR3nt: TGCAGCGTTGAAGGGGGTCCAGCCTACGAGCAGTACTTC
CDR3aa: CSVEGGPAYEQYF

v_gene: TRBV7-2
abundance: many
d_gene: NA
j_gene: TRBJ2-5
CDR3nt: TGTGCCAGCAGCCTCACCGCGGGACGAGGGGTGGCCCAGTACTTC
CDR3aa: CASSLTAGRGVAQYF

v_gene: TRBV7-2
abundance: few
d_gene: NA
j_gene: TRBJ1-5
CDR3nt: TGTGCCAGCAGCATGGGGGGTGATTATAGCAATCAGCCCCAGCATTTT
CDR3aa: CASSMGGDYSNQPQHF

v_gene: TRBV12-3/TRBV12-4
abundance: few
d_gene: TRBD1
j_gene: TRBJ2-7
CDR3nt: TGTGCCAGCAGTTCAGGACAGGGCCGGGCCTACGAGCAGTACTTC
CDR3aa: CASSSGQGRAYEQYF

v_gene: TRBV5-1
abundance: many
d_gene: TRBD1
j_gene: TRBJ2-1
CDR3nt: TGCGCCAGCAGCTTACGGGACAGGGTTCACAATGAGCAGTTCTTC
CDR3aa: CASSLRDRVHNEQFF

v_gene: TRBV11-2
abundance: many
d_gene: NA
j_gene: TRBJ2-1
CDR3nt: TGTGCCAGCGTACAACCGGGATCCCATGAGCAGTTCTTC
CDR3aa: CASVQPGSHEQFF

v_gene: TRBV27
abundance: NA
d_gene: TRBD2
j_gene: TRBJ2-7
CDR3nt: TGTGCCAGCAGTATAGCCGGGACTAGCGGCTACGAGCAGTACTTC
CDR3aa: CASSIAGTSGYEQYF

v_gene: TRBV13
abundance: many
d_gene: NA
j_gene: TRBJ1-2
CDR3nt: TGTGCCAGCAGCTTAAGAGGGATCGGTGGCTACACCTTC
CDR3aa: CASSLRGIGGYTF

v_gene: TRBV12-3/TRBV12-4
abundance: NA
d_gene: NA
j_gene: TRBJ1-3
CDR3nt: TGTGCCAGCAGTTCGTACCGAGACACCATATATTTT
CDR3aa: CASSSYRDTIYF

v_gene: TRBV6-1
abundance: NA
d_gene: TRBD1
j_gene: TRBJ2-7
CDR3nt: TGTGCCAGCAGTATCGGCGGGACAGGGGTCTACGAGCAGTACTTC
CDR3aa: CASSIGGTGVYEQYF

v_gene: TRBV5-1
abundance: many
d_gene: NA
j_gene: TRBJ1-5
CDR3nt: TGCGCCAGCAGCACGGGAACGGAGAATCAGCCCCAGCATTTT
CDR3aa: CASSTGTENQPQHF

v_gene: TRBV7-3
abundance: many
d_gene: TRBD2
j_gene: TRBJ2-5
CDR3nt: TGTGCCAGCAGCTTAATGCCTAGCGGGAGTGAGACCCAGTACTTC
CDR3aa: CASSLMPSGSETQYF

v_gene: TRBV7-8
abundance: NA
d_gene: NA
j_gene: TRBJ1-6
CDR3nt: TGTGCCAGCAGCTTATTGGCCCCCTCTTTGACATTTAATTCACCCCTCCACTTT
CDR3aa: CASSLLAPSLTFNSPLHF

v_gene: TRBV12-3/TRBV12-4
abundance: NA
d_gene: NA
j_gene: TRBJ1-4
CDR3nt: TGTGCCAGCAGTTTAAACGCGGCAACTAATGAAAAACTGTTTTTT
CDR3aa: CASSLNAATNEKLFF

v_gene: TRBV27
abundance: NA
d_gene: NA
j_gene: TRBJ2-1
CDR3nt: TGTACCAGCAGTATTCCTTACAATGAGCAGTTCTTC
CDR3aa: CTSSIPYNEQFF

v_gene: TRBV6-1
abundance: few
d_gene: TRBD1
j_gene: TRBJ2-3
CDR3nt: TGTGCCAGCAGACCCGACAGGGGAGGCACGCAGTATTTT
CDR3aa: CASRPDRGGTQYF

v_gene: TRBV10-3
abundance: many
d_gene: NA
j_gene: TRBJ2-2
CDR3nt: TGTGCCATCGGAGGGGGCGCAGACACCGGGGAGCTGTTTTTT
CDR3aa: CAIGGGADTGELFF

v_gene: TRBV20-1
abundance: many
d_gene: TRBD2
j_gene: TRBJ2-7
CDR3nt: TGCAGTGCTAGAAGGTCTCGGCGGGAGTCGAACTACGAGCAGTACTTC
CDR3aa: CSARRSRRESNYEQYF